Below are 28 T cell receptor beta chains sequenced from a single sample in a study of cytomegalovirus exposure and HLA in healthy donors. It was with 60 Vbeta and 13 Jbeta primers that the PCR ran. The table came from immunoSEQ multiplex PCR; TCRdb's copy has only in-frame clones and leaves some out. Counted here are around 210,000 clones, around 83% occurring once; the ten biggest clones make up 2.7%. Sample: PBMCs. These receptors came from a woman aged 40 to 55 in good health and CMV-seronegative.

This clone was seen once. This CDR3 reads CASSEGQGRTPYTF. CDR3 DNA sequence: TGTGCCAGCAGTGAAGGACAGGGAAGGACCCCCTACACCTTC. The chain links TRBV2 to TRBJ1-2, with 7 bases lining up with TRBD1. The CDR3 covers 14 residues. Germline trimming cut 1 base from V and 10 bases from J; bases unmatched to any gene: 9. Germline-derived CDR1 and CDR2 are SNHLY and FYNNEI.

This clone was seen more than once but under ten times. CDR3 sequence reads: CASSPSWGETLTF. The CDR3 coding sequence is TGTGCCAGCAGCCCATCTTGGGGGGAAACCCTCACCTTC. The chain joins TRBV6-5 to TRBJ1-2, with D perhaps matching TRBD1 (5 bases). Germline V gene sequence: CDR1 MNHEY, CDR2 SVGAGI. CDR3 length: 13 amino acids. V was cut by 6 bases and J by 13 bases, with 21 bases left in between.

The V gene is TRBV6-6, the J gene TRBJ1-2; D not certain. The CDR3 is made up of 15 amino acids. Germline-derived CDR1 and CDR2 are MNHNY and SVGAGI (reference sequence). V dropped 8 bases and J dropped 1 base, with 17 bases sitting between them. CDR3 sequence reads: CASGISRAVNYGYTF. The DNA for the CDR3 is TGTGCCAGCGGTATTTCGCGCGCGGTTAACTATGGCTACACCTTC.

The chain has TRBV10-3 and TRBJ1-4, with a possible D match to TRBD1 (6 bases). V was trimmed by 3 bases and J by 3 bases, leaving 11 bases between them. Germline values: CDR1 ENHRY, CDR2 SYGVKD. This CDR3 region has 15 residues. The CDR3 region is CAISDPQGPNEKLFF. The CDR3 coding sequence is TGTGCCATCAGTGACCCGCAGGGGCCTAATGAAAAACTGTTTTTT.

The V gene is TRBV27, the J gene TRBJ1-2; perhaps TRBD1 as D (5 bases). This CDR3 region has 13 residues. Germline V gene sequence: CDR1 MNHEY, CDR2 SMNVEV (reference sequence). V was clipped by 4 bases and J by 5 bases, with 11 bases between them. CDR3 sequence: CASSWSGRYGYTF. The CDR3 DNA sequence: TGTGCCAGCAGTTGGTCAGGGCGGTATGGCTACACCTTC.

This rearrangement joins TRBV9 to TRBJ2-5; 9 nucleotides match TRBD2. V gave up 0 bases and J gave up 4 bases; unmatched junction bases: 10. CDR1 is SGDLS, CDR2 YYNGEE, per germline. The CDR3 loop spans 17 amino acids. CDR3 region: CASSVAGGRAVGETQYF. For the CDR3, the DNA is TGTGCCAGCAGCGTAGCGGGCGGGAGGGCCGTCGGAGAGACCCAGTACTTC.

This clone was seen once. The chain is built from TRBV28 and TRBJ2-7; 11 bases match TRBD2. Germline loops: CDR1 MDHEN, CDR2 SYDVKM. The V segment lost 6 bases and the J segment 0 bases; nucleotides outside the gene matches: 13. CDR3 length: 18 amino acids. The CDR3 reads CASSLLLAGASDSYEQYF. The CDR3, as DNA: TGTGCCAGCAGCCTCTTACTAGCGGGAGCCTCCGACTCCTACGAGCAGTACTTC.

The chain links TRBV10-3 to TRBJ2-3; 7 positions agree with TRBD1. Germline loops: CDR1 ENHRY, CDR2 SYGVKD. This CDR3 is 15 amino acids long. V lost 6 bases and J lost 2; bases outside the gene matches: 8. CDR3 region: CAIRGTDYLTDTQYF. The CDR3 DNA reads as TGTGCCATCAGAGGGACAGACTACCTCACAGATACGCAGTATTTT.

V gene TRBV23-1 combines with J gene TRBJ2-7; D remains ambiguous. TRBV23-1 is marked as an open reading frame, function uncertain. The length of the CDR3 is 15 residues. V was pared by 0 bases and J by 2 bases, with 11 bases between. CDR3 DNA: TGCGCCAGCAGTCAATCGTACTGCCTTCCCTACGAGCAGTACTTC. Amino acid sequence: CASSQSYCLPYEQYF.

This clone was detected once. The chain employs TRBV2 and TRBJ2-7, with TRBD2 matching 10 bases. V was clipped by 10 bases and J by 4 bases; unmatched bases: 7. The CDR3 runs to 13 residues. Germline V gene sequence: CDR1 SNHLY, CDR2 FYNNEI. The CDR3 DNA is TGTGCCACGAAAGGACTAGCGGCGTACGAGCAGTACTTC. Residues: CATKGLAAYEQYF.

A few counts support this clone. The rearrangement uses TRBV7-2 and TRBJ2-5, with D perhaps matching TRBD2 (5 bases). Trimming left V 7 bases short and J 5 bases short, with 14 bases between. The CDR3 loop spans 13 amino acids. Germline-derived CDR1 and CDR2 are SGHTA and FQGNSA. The CDR3 coding sequence is TGTGCCAGCACCCCGGTGGACTTGGAGACCCAGTACTTC. Its translation is CASTPVDLETQYF.

CDR3: CASSLTKHGGSYEQYF. In DNA form, the CDR3 reads TGCGCCAGCAGTCTCACGAAGCACGGGGGCTCCTACGAGCAGTACTTC. This chain joins TRBV23-1 and TRBJ2-7, with D possibly TRBD2 on 6 matching bases. TRBV23-1 is identified as an open reading frame with a role that is uncertain. The V gene lost 4 bases and the J gene lost 0 bases, with 16 bases spanning the gap. The CDR3 length is 16 residues.

The J gene is TRBJ1-1, the V gene TRBV4-1; no clear D. The CDR3 length is 15 residues. Trimming left V 1 base short and J 1 base short, with 10 bases between. From germline, CDR1 is MGHRA and CDR2 YSYEKL. This chain's CDR3 is CASSQVIIQNTEAFF. Here the CDR3 DNA reads TGCGCCAGCAGCCAAGTAATAATACAGAACACTGAAGCTTTCTTT.

The J gene is TRBJ2-5, the V gene TRBV10-1; no clear D gene. Germline assignment: CDR1 WNHNN and CDR2 SYGVQD (reference sequence). V was clipped by 8 bases and J by 4 bases, with 14 bases between them. The CDR3 contains 13 residues. The CDR3 nucleotides are TGCGCCAGCTCTGCTAGGTTAGGAGAGACCCAGTACTTC. This codes for CASSARLGETQYF.

V usage is TRBV6-6 and J usage is TRBJ1-1; 9 bases match TRBD1. Germline trimming cut 4 bases from V and 6 bases from J; bases unmatched to any gene: 3. CDR1 and CDR2 (germline): MNHNY, SVGAGI (reference sequence). The CDR3 runs to 13 residues. The CDR3 DNA is TGTGCCAGCAGTTTTACAGGGGGCCCTGAAGCTTTCTTT. Protein product: CASSFTGGPEAFF.

The genes are TRBV5-1 and TRBJ2-1; no reliable D call. This CDR3 is built from 14 residues. Trimming took 2 bases from V and 5 from J, leaving 11 bases between them. Germline CDR1 reads SGHRS; CDR2 reads YFSETQ. CDR3 DNA sequence: TGCGCCAGCAGCTTAATGGGCCCTAACAATGAGCAGTTCTTC. This codes for CASSLMGPNNEQFF.

The chain combines TRBV30 with TRBJ2-5, with 11 bases identical to TRBD2. Trimming at V came to 4 bases and at J to 5 bases, leaving 12 bases not matched to a gene. The CDR3 contains 16 residues. Germline V CDR1 and CDR2: GTSNPN, SVGIG (reference sequence). The CDR3 bases are TGTGCCTGGATTCCGGGACTAGCGGAGGGGCGGGAGACCCAGTACTTC. It is translated as CAWIPGLAEGRETQYF.

The table lists this clone with a count of one. This chain uses TRBV27 with TRBJ1-5; D is unresolved. Trimming cost V 4 bases and J 6 bases, with 7 bases left between them. Germline V gene data show CDR1 as MNHEY and CDR2 as SMNVEV (reference sequence). The CDR3 loop spans 12 amino acids. In DNA, the CDR3 is TGTGCCAGCAGTTCCCCCGGTCAGCCCCAGCATTTT. As protein: CASSSPGQPQHF.

This chain links TRBV7-9 with TRBJ1-6; 9 nucleotides line up with TRBD1. V lost 1 base to trimming and J lost 5 bases; unmatched junction nucleotides: 6. The CDR3 runs 17 residues. CDR1 is SEHNR and CDR2 is FQNEAQ in the germline V gene (reference sequence). The CDR3 sequence is CASSLVTGGQNNSPLHF. The CDR3 DNA reads as TGTGCCAGCAGCTTAGTAACAGGGGGCCAAAATAATTCACCCCTCCACTTT.

There are a few counts of this clone. This chain connects TRBV9 to TRBJ1-4; D possibly corresponds to TRBD1 (5 bases). The V gene lost 3 bases and the J gene lost 0 bases, with 9 bases spanning the gap. CDR3 length equals 15 residues. The germline V gene has CDR1 SGDLS and CDR2 YYNGEE. The CDR3 here is CASSATGSTNEKLFF. As DNA, the CDR3 is TGTGCCAGCAGCGCCACAGGTTCAACTAATGAAAAACTGTTTTTT.

The genes are TRBV7-2 and TRBJ2-7; D is perhaps TRBD1 (5 bases). With 4 bases removed from V and 0 bases from J, the gap between germline ends came to 13 bases. This CDR3 comprises 15 residues. Germline values: CDR1 SGHTA, CDR2 FQGNSA. The CDR3 bases are TGTGCCAGCAGCTACGGGCCAGGGTTCTCCTACGAGCAGTACTTC. Translation gives CASSYGPGFSYEQYF.

The chain is built from TRBV21-1 and TRBJ2-4; the D call TRBD1 from the table was never checked on the DNA. TRBV21-1 is annotated as a pseudogene. The length of the CDR3 is 14 residues. CDR3 residues: CASSKDRTGEIQYF. As DNA, the CDR3 is TGTGCCAGCAGCAAAGATAGGACAGGGGAAATTCAGTACTTC.

The chain is built from TRBV9 and TRBJ2-3; perhaps TRBD2 as D (6 bases). This CDR3 region has 14 residues. V lost 4 bases, J lost 5 bases, and 14 bases lay in between. From germline, CDR1 is SGDLS and CDR2 YYNGEE. CDR3 region: CASSQWEDGDTQYF. The CDR3, as DNA: TGTGCCAGCAGCCAGTGGGAGGATGGAGATACGCAGTATTTT.

V usage is TRBV5-1 and J usage is TRBJ2-3; no reliable D call. Germline V gene lookup returns CDR1 SGHRS and CDR2 YFSETQ. The CDR3 runs 12 residues. V was trimmed by 4 bases and J by 0 bases, leaving 3 bases between them. CDR3 residues: CASSPSTDTQYF. The CDR3 bases are TGCGCCAGCAGCCCGAGCACAGATACGCAGTATTTT.

The chain couples TRBV15 to TRBJ2-7; tentative D call: TRBD1 (6 bases). Germline V CDR1 and CDR2: LNHNV, YYDKDF (reference sequence). CDR3 length: 14 residues. V lost 0 bases and J 3 bases, leaving 9 bases between the germline ends. The CDR3 DNA reads as TGTGCCACCAGCAGAGACTACAGGGACTACGAGCAGTACTTC. Amino acids: CATSRDYRDYEQYF.

This clone has only a few counts. The genes are TRBV30 and TRBJ2-1; TRBD2 agrees at 9 bases. There are 15 residues in the CDR3. The germline V gene has CDR1 GTSNPN and CDR2 SVGIG (reference sequence). Losses at the gene ends were 0 bases for V and 5 bases for J; bases not matched to a gene: 5. The CDR3 DNA is TGTGCCTGGAGTGTCGGGACTAGCCGAAACAATGAGCAGTTCTTC. Translated: CAWSVGTSRNNEQFF.

This clone was seen only once. The rearrangement joins TRBV27 to TRBJ2-7; 9 bases agree with TRBD1. V was pared by 5 bases and J by 3 bases, with 11 bases of the junction left unmatched. Germline V gene data show CDR1 as MNHEY and CDR2 as SMNVEV (reference sequence). This CDR3 comprises 16 residues. In DNA, the CDR3 is TGTGCCAGCAGTCGTCCTGCCGGGACAGGGATCTACGAGCAGTACTTC. Amino acids: CASSRPAGTGIYEQYF.

The table lists this clone with a few counts. The rearrangement links TRBV29-1 to TRBJ2-1; 8 nucleotides match TRBD2. The V gene's germline CDR1 is SQVTM and CDR2 ANQGSEA. V was clipped by 0 bases and J by 2 bases; unmatched bases: 12. The CDR3 covers 18 residues. In DNA, the CDR3 is TGCAGCGTTGAAGATCAGGCTAGCGGGCGAATTACCTACAATGAGCAGTTCTTC. It is translated as CSVEDQASGRITYNEQFF.